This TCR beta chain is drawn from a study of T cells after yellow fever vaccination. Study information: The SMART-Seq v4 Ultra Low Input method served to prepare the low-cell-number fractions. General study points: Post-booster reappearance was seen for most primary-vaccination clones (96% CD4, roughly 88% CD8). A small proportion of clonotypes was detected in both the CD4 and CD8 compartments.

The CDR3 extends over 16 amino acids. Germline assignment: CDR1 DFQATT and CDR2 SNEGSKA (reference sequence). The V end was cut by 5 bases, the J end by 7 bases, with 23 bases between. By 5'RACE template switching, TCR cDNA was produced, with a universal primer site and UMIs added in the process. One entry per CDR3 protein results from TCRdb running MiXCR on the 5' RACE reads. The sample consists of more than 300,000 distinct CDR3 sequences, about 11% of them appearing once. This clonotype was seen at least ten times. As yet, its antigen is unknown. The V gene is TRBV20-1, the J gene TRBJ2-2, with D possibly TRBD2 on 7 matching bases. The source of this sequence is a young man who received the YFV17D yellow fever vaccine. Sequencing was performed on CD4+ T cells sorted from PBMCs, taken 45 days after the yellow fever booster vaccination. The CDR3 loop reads CSARSHDRGAIGELFF. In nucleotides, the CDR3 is TGCAGTGCTCGCTCGCACGACCGGGGGGCAATCGGGGAGCTGTTTTTT.